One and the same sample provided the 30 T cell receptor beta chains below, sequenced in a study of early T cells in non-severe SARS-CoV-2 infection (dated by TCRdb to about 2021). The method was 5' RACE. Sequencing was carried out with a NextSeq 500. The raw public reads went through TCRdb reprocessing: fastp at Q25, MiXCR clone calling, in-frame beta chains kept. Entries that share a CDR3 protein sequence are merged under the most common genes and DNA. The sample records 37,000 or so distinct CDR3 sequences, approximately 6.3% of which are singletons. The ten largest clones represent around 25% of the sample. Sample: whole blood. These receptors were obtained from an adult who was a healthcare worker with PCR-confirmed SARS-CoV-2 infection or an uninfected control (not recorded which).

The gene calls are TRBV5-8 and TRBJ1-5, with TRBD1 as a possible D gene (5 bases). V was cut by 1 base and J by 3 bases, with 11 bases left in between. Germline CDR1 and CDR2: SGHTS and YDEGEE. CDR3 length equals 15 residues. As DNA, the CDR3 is TGTGCCAGCAGCTTGAGGACACTTAACAATCAGCCCCAGCATTTT. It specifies CASSLRTLNNQPQHF.

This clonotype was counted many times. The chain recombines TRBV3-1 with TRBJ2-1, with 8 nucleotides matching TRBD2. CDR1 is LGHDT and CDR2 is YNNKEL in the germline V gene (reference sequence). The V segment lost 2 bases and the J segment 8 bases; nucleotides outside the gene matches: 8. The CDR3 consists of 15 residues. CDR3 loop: CASSQMAGGWDEQFF. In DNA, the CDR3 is TGTGCCAGCAGCCAAATGGCGGGAGGCTGGGATGAGCAGTTCTTC.

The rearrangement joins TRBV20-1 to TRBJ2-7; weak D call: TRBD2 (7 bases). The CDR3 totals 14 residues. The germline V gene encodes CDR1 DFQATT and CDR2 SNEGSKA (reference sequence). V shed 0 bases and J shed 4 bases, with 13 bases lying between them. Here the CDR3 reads CSAREGGGSYEQYF. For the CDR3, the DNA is TGCAGTGCTAGAGAAGGGGGAGGGTCTTACGAGCAGTACTTC.

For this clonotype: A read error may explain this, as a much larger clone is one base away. This chain's CDR3 is CASRFTGYEQYF. Here the CDR3 DNA reads TGTGCCAGCAGGTTTACAGGCTACGAGCAGTACTTC. The rearrangement links TRBV28 to TRBJ2-7; D is possibly TRBD1 (5 bases). Deletions cut 6 bases from V and 3 bases from J, with 9 bases between. In germline, CDR1 is MDHEN, CDR2 SYDVKM. The CDR3 loop spans 12 amino acids. Full variable domain (rest looked up from reference TRBV28 and TRBJ2-7): DVKVTQSSRYLVKRTGEKVFLECVQDMDHENMFWYRQDPGLGLRLIYFSYDVKMKEKGDIPEGYSVSREKKERFSLILESASTNQTSMYLCASRFTGYEQYFGPGTRLTVT.

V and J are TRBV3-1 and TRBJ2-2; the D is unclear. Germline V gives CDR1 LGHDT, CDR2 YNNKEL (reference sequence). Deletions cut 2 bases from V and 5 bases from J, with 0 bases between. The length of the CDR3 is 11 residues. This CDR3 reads CASSQTGELFF. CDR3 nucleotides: TGTGCCAGCAGCCAAACCGGGGAGCTGTTTTTT.

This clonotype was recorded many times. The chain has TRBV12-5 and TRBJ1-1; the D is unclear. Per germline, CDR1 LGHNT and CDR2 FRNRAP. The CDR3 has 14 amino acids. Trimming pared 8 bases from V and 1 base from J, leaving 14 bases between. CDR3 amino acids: CASSLRERNTEAFF. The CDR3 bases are TGTGCTAGTTCCCTTCGAGAGAGGAACACTGAAGCTTTCTTT.

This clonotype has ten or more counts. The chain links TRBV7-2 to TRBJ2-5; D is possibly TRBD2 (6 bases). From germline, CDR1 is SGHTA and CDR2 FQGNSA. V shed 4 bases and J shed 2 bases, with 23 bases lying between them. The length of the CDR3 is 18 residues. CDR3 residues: CASSSRGAGSGAQETQYF. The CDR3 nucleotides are TGTGCCAGCAGCTCTCGAGGGGCGGGAAGTGGCGCACAAGAGACCCAGTACTTC.

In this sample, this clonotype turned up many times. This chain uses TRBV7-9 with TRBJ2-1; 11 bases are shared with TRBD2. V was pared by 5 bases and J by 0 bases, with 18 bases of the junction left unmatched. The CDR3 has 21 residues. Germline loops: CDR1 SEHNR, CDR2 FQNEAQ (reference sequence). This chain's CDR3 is CASSLTGRTSGSVSSYNEQFF. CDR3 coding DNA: TGTGCCAGCAGCCTCACAGGGAGGACTAGCGGGTCCGTCAGCTCCTACAATGAGCAGTTCTTC.

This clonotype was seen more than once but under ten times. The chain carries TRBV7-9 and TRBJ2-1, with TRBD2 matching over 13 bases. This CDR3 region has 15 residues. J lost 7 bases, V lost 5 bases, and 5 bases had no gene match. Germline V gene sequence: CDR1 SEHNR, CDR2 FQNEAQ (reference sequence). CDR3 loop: CASSLLAGGKNEQFF. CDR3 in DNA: TGTGCCAGCAGCCTACTAGCGGGGGGGAAAAATGAGCAGTTCTTC.

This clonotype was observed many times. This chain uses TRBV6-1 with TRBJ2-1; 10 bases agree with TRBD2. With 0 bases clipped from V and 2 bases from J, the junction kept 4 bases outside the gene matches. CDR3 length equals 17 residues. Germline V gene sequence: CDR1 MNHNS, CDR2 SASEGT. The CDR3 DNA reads TGTGCCAGCAGTGAAGCGGCCGGACTAGCGGCCTACAATGAGCAGTTCTTC. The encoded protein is CASSEAAGLAAYNEQFF.

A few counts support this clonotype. CDR3 sequence (DNA): TGCGCCAGCAGCCAAGAGAGCGGGGCAGGGGGCAATTCACCCCTCCACTTT. Its translation is CASSQESGAGGNSPLHF. The chain links TRBV4-3 to TRBJ1-6, with 8 nucleotides matching TRBD1. This CDR3 region has 17 residues. The germline CDR1 and CDR2 sequences are LGHNA and YSLEER. Trimming at V came to 0 bases and at J to 7 bases, leaving 8 bases not matched to a gene.

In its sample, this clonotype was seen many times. CDR3 in amino acids: CSAAGTGNQPQHF. CDR3 in DNA: TGCAGTGCCGCGGGGACGGGCAATCAGCCCCAGCATTTT. This chain links TRBV20-1 with TRBJ1-5; D is possibly TRBD1 (5 bases). Germline lookup yields CDR1 DFQATT and CDR2 SNEGSKA (reference sequence). The CDR3 has 13 residues. The V end lost 6 bases, the J end lost 2 bases, and 11 bases lay between the germline ends.

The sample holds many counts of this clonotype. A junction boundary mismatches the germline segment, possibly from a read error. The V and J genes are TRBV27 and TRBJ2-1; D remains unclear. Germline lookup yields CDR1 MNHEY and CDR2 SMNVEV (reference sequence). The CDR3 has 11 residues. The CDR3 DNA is TGTGCCAGCAGTTCCTACGATGAGCAGTTCTTC. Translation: CASSSYDEQFF.

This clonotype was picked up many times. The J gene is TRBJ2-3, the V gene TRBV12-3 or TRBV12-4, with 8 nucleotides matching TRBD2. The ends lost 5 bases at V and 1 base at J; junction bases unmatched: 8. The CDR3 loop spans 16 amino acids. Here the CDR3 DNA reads TGTGCCAGCAGTCCTTGGACTAGCCGGGGCACAGATACGCAGTATTTT. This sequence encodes CASSPWTSRGTDTQYF.

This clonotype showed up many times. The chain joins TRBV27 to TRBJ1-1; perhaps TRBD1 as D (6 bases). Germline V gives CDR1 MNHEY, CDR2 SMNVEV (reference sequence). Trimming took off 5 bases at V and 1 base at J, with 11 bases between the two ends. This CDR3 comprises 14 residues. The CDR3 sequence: CASSRRTENTEAFF. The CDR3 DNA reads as TGTGCCAGCAGTCGCCGGACAGAGAACACTGAAGCTTTCTTT.

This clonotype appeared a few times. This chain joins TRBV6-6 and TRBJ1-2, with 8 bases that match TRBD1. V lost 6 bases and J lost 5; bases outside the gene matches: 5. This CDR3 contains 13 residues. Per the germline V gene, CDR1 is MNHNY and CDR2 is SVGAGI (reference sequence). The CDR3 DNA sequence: TGTGCCAGCAGCGAGGACAGGGATTATGGCTACACCTTC. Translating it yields CASSEDRDYGYTF.

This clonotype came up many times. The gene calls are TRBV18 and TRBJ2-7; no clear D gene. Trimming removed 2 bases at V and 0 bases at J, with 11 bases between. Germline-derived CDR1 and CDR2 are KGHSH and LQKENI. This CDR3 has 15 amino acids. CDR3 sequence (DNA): TGTGCCAGCTCACCAAGCCAGGCTAACTCCTACGAGCAGTACTTC. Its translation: CASSPSQANSYEQYF.

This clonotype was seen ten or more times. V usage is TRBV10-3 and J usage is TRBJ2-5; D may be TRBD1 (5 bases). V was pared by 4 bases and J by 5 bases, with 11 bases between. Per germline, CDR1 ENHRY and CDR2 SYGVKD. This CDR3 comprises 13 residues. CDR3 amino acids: CAISVAPGETQYF. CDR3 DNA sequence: TGTGCCATCAGTGTGGCCCCAGGGGAGACCCAGTACTTC.

For the CDR3, the DNA is TGTGCCAGCAGCTGGTTCTCTAGCGGGGCTTACAATGAGCAGTTCTTC. This gives the protein CASSWFSSGAYNEQFF. The V call is TRBV11-2, the J call TRBJ2-1, with 9 bases lining up with TRBD2. CDR1 and CDR2 (germline): SGHAT, FQNNGV. This CDR3 is 16 amino acids long. Germline trimming cut 4 bases from V and 4 bases from J; bases unmatched to any gene: 8.

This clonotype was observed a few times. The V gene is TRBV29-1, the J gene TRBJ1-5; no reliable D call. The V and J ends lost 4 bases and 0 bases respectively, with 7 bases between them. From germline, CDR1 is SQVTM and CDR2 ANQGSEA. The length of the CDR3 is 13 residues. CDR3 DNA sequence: TGCAGCGTTGTGGCGGCTAGCAATCAGCCCCAGCATTTT. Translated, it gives CSVVAASNQPQHF.

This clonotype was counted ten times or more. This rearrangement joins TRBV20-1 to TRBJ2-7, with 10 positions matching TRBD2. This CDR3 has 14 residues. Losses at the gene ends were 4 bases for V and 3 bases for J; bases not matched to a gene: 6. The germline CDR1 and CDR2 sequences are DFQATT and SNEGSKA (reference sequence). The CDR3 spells CSATTSGVGYEQYF. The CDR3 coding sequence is TGCAGTGCTACTACTAGCGGGGTGGGCTACGAGCAGTACTTC.

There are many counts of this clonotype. The DNA for the CDR3 is TGCGCCAGCAGTGAAACTAGCGAAGAGACCCAGTACTTC. Translated: CASSETSEETQYF. This chain links TRBV10-1 with TRBJ2-5; the match to TRBD2 covers 7 bases. Per the germline V gene, CDR1 is WNHNN and CDR2 is SYGVQD (reference sequence). CDR3 length equals 13 residues. Trimming removed 3 bases from V and 3 bases from J; junction bases left unmatched: 1.

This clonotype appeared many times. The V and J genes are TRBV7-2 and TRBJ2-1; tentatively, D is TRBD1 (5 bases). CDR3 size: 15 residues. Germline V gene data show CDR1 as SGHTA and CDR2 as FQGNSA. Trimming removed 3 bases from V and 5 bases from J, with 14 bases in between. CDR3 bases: TGTGCCAGCAGCTTTAGACCAGGGCCTAACAATGAGCAGTTCTTC. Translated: CASSFRPGPNNEQFF.

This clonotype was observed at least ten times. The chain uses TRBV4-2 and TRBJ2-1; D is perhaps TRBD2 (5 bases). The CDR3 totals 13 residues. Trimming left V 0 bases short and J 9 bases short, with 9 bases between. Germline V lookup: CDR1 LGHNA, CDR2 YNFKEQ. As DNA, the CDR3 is TGTGCCAGCAGCCAAGAGCGGGCCGGTGAGCAGTTCTTC. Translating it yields CASSQERAGEQFF.

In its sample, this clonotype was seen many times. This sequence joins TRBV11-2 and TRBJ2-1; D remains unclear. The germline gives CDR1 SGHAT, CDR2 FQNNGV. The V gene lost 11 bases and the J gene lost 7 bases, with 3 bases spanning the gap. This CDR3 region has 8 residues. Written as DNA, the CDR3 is TGTGCCGAGAATGAGCAGTTCTTC. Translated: CAENEQFF. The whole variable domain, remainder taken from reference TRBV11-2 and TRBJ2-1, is EAGVAQSPRYKIIEKRQSVAFWCNPISGHATLYWYQQILGQGPKLLIQFQNNGVVDDSQLPKDRFSAERLKGVDSTLKIQPAKLEDSAVYLCAENEQFFGPGTRLTVL.

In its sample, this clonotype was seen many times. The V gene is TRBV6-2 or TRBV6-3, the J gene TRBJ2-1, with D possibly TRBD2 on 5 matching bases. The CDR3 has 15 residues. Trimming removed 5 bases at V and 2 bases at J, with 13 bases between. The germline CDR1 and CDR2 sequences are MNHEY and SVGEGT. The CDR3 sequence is CASSGRTVPYNEQFF. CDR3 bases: TGTGCCAGCAGTGGGCGGACTGTTCCCTACAATGAGCAGTTCTTC.

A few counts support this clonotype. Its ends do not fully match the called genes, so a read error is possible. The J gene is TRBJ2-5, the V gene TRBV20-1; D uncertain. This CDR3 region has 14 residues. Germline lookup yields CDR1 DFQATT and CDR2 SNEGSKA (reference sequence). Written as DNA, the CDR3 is TGCAGTGCTAGTCTTGGCACCTCACAAGGGACCCAGTACTTC. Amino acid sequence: CSASLGTSQGTQYF.

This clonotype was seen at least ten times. This chain's CDR3 is CASSQDRGTRNPLVEKLFF. The CDR3 DNA reads as TGCGCCAGCAGCCAAGATCGGGGGACACGGAACCCCCTCGTTGAAAAACTGTTTTTT. This rearrangement joins TRBV4-3 to TRBJ1-4; tentatively, D is TRBD1 (6 bases). There are 19 residues in the CDR3. Between the trimmed V and J ends, which lost 0 bases and 7 bases, there was a span of 24 bases. CDR1 LGHNA and CDR2 YSLEER come from the germline V gene.

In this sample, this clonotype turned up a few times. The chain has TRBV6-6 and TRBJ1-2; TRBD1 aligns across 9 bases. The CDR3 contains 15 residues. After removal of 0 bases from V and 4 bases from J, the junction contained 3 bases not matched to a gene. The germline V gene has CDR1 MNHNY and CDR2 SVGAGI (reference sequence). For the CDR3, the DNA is TGTGCCAGCAGTTACTCGGGACAGGGCTTCTATGGCTACACCTTC. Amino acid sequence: CASSYSGQGFYGYTF.

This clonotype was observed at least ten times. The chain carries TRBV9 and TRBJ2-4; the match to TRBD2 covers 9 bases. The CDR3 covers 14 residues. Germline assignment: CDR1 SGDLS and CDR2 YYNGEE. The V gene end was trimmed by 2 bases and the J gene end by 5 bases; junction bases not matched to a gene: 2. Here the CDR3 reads CASSVGLAQNIQYF. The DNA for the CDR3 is TGTGCCAGCAGCGTCGGACTAGCGCAAAACATTCAGTACTTC.